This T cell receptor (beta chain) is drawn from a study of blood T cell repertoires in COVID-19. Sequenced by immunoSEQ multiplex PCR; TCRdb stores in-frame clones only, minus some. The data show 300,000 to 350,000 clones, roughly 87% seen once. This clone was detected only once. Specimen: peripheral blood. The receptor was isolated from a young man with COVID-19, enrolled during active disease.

CDR3 residues: CASSDRVGNTEAFF. Written as DNA, the CDR3 is TGTGCCAGCAGTGACAGGGTCGGGAACACTGAAGCTTTCTTT. The chain combines TRBV6-1 with TRBJ1-1; maybe TRBD1 (5 bases). The CDR3 has 14 amino acids. The germline V gene encodes CDR1 MNHNS and CDR2 SASEGT. Trimming shortened V by 3 bases and J by 1 base, and 9 bases separated the two germline ends.